Each of the 6 T cell receptor beta chains below was sequenced from the same sample in a study of cytomegalovirus exposure and HLA in healthy donors. The primer mix had 60 Vbeta and 13 Jbeta primers. This table comes from immunoSEQ multiplex PCR, and its TCRdb copy is limited to in-frame clones, with some not included. This repertoire shows some 190,000 clones, around 78% found once; its top ten account for roughly 13%. The specimen was PBMCs. The receptors here all came from a woman aged 30 to 39 in good health and CMV-seropositive.

The CDR3 DNA reads TGTGCCAGCAGCGTAGGAAGCGGGAGTCTCAATGAGCAGTTCTTC. Encoded protein: CASSVGSGSLNEQFF. The chain is built from TRBV9 and TRBJ2-1, with 8 bases aligning to TRBD2. CDR1 and CDR2 from the germline V gene are SGDLS and YYNGEE. CDR3 length: 15 amino acids. Trimming removed 0 bases from V and 6 bases from J; junction bases left unmatched: 5. The variable domain in full, with the rest retrieved from reference TRBV9 and TRBJ2-1, is DSGVTQTPKHLITATGQRVTLRCSPRSGDLSVYWYQQSLDQGLQFLIQYYNGEERAKGNILERFSAQQFPDLHSELNLSSLELGDSALYFCASSVGSGSLNEQFFGPGTRLTVL.

V usage is TRBV28 and J usage is TRBJ2-1, with a tentative D call TRBD1 (6 bases). The CDR3 has 17 amino acids. The V end lost 5 bases, the J end lost 1 base, and 18 bases lay between the germline ends. Germline V gene sequence: CDR1 MDHEN, CDR2 SYDVKM. CDR3 region: CASSLRQDRHSYNEQFF. CDR3 in DNA: TGTGCCAGCAGTCTTCGACAGGACCGTCATTCCTACAATGAGCAGTTCTTC. Using reference TRBV28 and TRBJ2-1 for the parts outside the CDR3, the full variable domain is DVKVTQSSRYLVKRTGEKVFLECVQDMDHENMFWYRQDPGLGLRLIYFSYDVKMKEKGDIPEGYSVSREKKERFSLILESASTNQTSMYLCASSLRQDRHSYNEQFFGPGTRLTVL.

The chain employs TRBV7-2 and TRBJ2-7, with TRBD2 identical over 8 bases. The CDR3 covers 13 residues. Germline V gene sequence: CDR1 SGHTA, CDR2 FQGNSA. With V trimmed by 5 bases and J by 2 bases, 2 bases remained unmatched. In DNA, the CDR3 is TGTGCCAGCAGCATGGGACTAGCCTACGAGCAGTACTTC. Residues: CASSMGLAYEQYF. Full variable domain (outside the CDR3, taken from reference TRBV7-2 and TRBJ2-7): GAGVSQSPSNKVTEKGKDVELRCDPISGHTALYWYRQSLGQGLEFLIYFQGNSAPDKSGLPSDRFSAERTGGSVSTLTIQRTQQEDSAVYLCASSMGLAYEQYFGPGTRLTVT.

This clone showed up just a few times. The gene calls are TRBV30 and TRBJ1-6; 7 nucleotides line up with TRBD1. This CDR3 has 14 amino acids. The V gene end was trimmed by 1 base and the J gene end by 6 bases; junction bases not matched to a gene: 3. Germline loops: CDR1 GTSNPN, CDR2 SVGIG (reference sequence). The CDR3 loop reads CAWSEQGFNSPLHF. CDR3 sequence (DNA): TGTGCCTGGAGTGAACAGGGGTTTAATTCACCCCTCCACTTT.

V usage is TRBV18 and J usage is TRBJ2-7; 8 bases fit TRBD1. Germline values: CDR1 KGHSH, CDR2 LQKENI. The CDR3 is 15 amino acids. Losses at the gene ends were 5 bases for V and 4 bases for J; bases not matched to a gene: 10. This chain's CDR3 is CASSSDRGLLYEQYF. CDR3 nucleotide sequence: TGTGCCAGCTCATCAGACAGGGGTCTCCTGTACGAGCAGTACTTC.

The chain joins TRBV6-1 to TRBJ1-3; TRBD1 aligns across 8 bases. Germline-derived CDR1 and CDR2 are MNHNS and SASEGT. This CDR3 is 14 amino acids long. Trimming took 6 bases from V and 2 from J; bases not matched to a gene: 3. CDR3 sequence (DNA): TGTGCCAGCAGGGAACAGGGGGCTGGAAACACCATATATTTT. Translating it yields CASREQGAGNTIYF.